Below are 9 T cell receptor beta chains sequenced from a single sample in a study of cytomegalovirus exposure and HLA in healthy donors. Primers included in the PCR were 60 Vbeta and 13 Jbeta primers. The table came from immunoSEQ multiplex PCR; TCRdb's copy has only in-frame clones and leaves some out. The sample has 100,000 to 150,000 clones; roughly 80% are singletons. Sequencing was performed on PBMCs. Every receptor here comes from a female donor in good health and CMV-seronegative.

A single count supports this clone. CDR3 loop: CASSDELTRDRGKDSNQPQHF. CDR3 nucleotides: TGTGCCAGCAGTGACGAATTAACCCGGGACAGGGGGAAAGATAGCAATCAGCCCCAGCATTTT. This chain uses TRBV6-4 with TRBJ1-5; 11 nucleotides agree with TRBD1. The germline V gene encodes CDR1 MRHNA and CDR2 SNTAGT. This CDR3 region has 21 residues. Trimming took 2 bases from V and 0 from J; bases not matched to a gene: 15.

The chain employs TRBV9 and TRBJ2-1; no clear D gene. Per the germline V gene, CDR1 is SGDLS and CDR2 is YYNGEE. The CDR3 is made up of 14 amino acids. V was cut by 0 bases and J by 6 bases, with 10 bases left in between. CDR3 sequence: CASSVVKRSNEQFF. The CDR3 DNA sequence: TGTGCCAGCAGCGTAGTGAAGCGATCCAATGAGCAGTTCTTC.

The rearrangement joins TRBV14 to TRBJ2-3; TRBD2 might be the D (6 bases). CDR1 and CDR2 from the germline V gene are SGHDN and FVKESK. The CDR3 is made up of 17 amino acids. Trimming shortened V by 4 bases and J by 6 bases, and 23 bases separated the two germline ends. This CDR3 is CASSLQPWRRDGDTQYF. The CDR3 DNA sequence: TGTGCCAGCAGCCTGCAGCCTTGGCGGAGGGATGGTGATACGCAGTATTTT.

The rearrangement links TRBV5-4 to TRBJ2-3, with D perhaps TRBD1 (6 bases). Germline CDR1 reads SGHNT; CDR2 reads YYREEE (reference sequence). V lost 7 bases to trimming and J lost 0 bases, with 18 bases between them. The CDR3 spans 16 residues. The CDR3 coding sequence is TGTGCCAGCTCTCCAGGGGTCCCATCTAGCACAGATACGCAGTATTTT. This gives the protein CASSPGVPSSTDTQYF.

V usage is TRBV13 and J usage is TRBJ2-7; 7 positions match TRBD2. Unmatched junction bases numbered 7, after V lost 5 bases and J lost 3 bases. Germline V CDR1 and CDR2: PRHDT, FYEKMQ (reference sequence). The CDR3 loop spans 14 amino acids. Here the CDR3 reads CASSGLRTSYEQYF. CDR3 in DNA: TGTGCCAGCAGCGGCCTACGGACTAGCTACGAGCAGTACTTC.

This rearrangement joins TRBV5-8 to TRBJ1-1; 7 nucleotides align to TRBD1. Per the germline V gene, CDR1 is SGHTS and CDR2 is YDEGEE. There are 15 residues in the CDR3. V was pared by 0 bases and J by 4 bases, with 6 bases of the junction left unmatched. The CDR3 sequence is CASSLALTGTTEAFF. The CDR3 nucleotides read TGTGCCAGCAGCTTGGCTCTGACAGGGACCACTGAAGCTTTCTTT.

The chain couples TRBV28 to TRBJ2-7, with 9 nucleotides matching TRBD2. Losses at the gene ends were 6 bases for V and 5 bases for J; bases not matched to a gene: 8. CDR3 length: 14 residues. Germline V CDR1 and CDR2: MDHEN, SYDVKM. The CDR3 protein is CASSPSGRFDEQYF. CDR3 coding DNA: TGTGCCAGCAGCCCCAGCGGGAGGTTCGACGAGCAGTACTTC.

V is TRBV28 and J is TRBJ2-7; 7 nucleotides align to TRBD2. The germline gives CDR1 MDHEN, CDR2 SYDVKM. This CDR3 region has 15 residues. Trimming cost V 5 bases and J 7 bases; bases outside gene matches: 14. This CDR3 reads CASSPPSAGVGEQYF. The DNA of the CDR3 is TGTGCCAGCAGTCCACCATCTGCGGGAGTGGGAGAGCAGTACTTC.

Written as DNA, the CDR3 is TGTGCCAGCAGCTTGAGGGCGGGATTGGGTGAGCAGTTCTTC. As protein: CASSLRAGLGEQFF. The chain links TRBV5-4 to TRBJ2-1; a possible D gene is TRBD2 (6 bases). CDR3 length: 14 residues. Trimming took off 1 base at V and 9 bases at J, with 14 bases between the two ends. Germline loops: CDR1 SGHNT, CDR2 YYREEE (reference sequence). The full variable domain, its missing parts supplied by reference TRBV5-4 and TRBJ2-1, is ETGVTQSPTHLIKTRGQQVTLRCSSQSGHNTVSWYQQALGQGPQFIFQYYREEENGRGNFPPRFSGLQFPNYSSELNVNALELDDSALYLCASSLRAGLGEQFFGPGTRLTVL.